The clone carrying this TCR beta chain was seen more than once but under ten times. With 1 base removed from V and 2 bases from J, the gap between germline ends came to 9 bases. CDR3 size: 13 residues. Per the germline V gene, CDR1 is GTSNPN and CDR2 is SVGIG (reference sequence). This specimen belongs to a study of metastatic and nonmetastatic thyroid tumors. As for the study in general: The authors compared repertoires across blood and tumor or nodule tissue from malignant and benign thyroid patients.

From the PCR reads, TCRdb re-called clones with MiXCR. The sample shows about 93,000 clones, 8.6% of them seen only once. There were no patients who had received any treatment before thyroid surgery. What was sequenced was blood. This chain links TRBV30 with TRBJ2-7, with unresolved D. This clonotype was sampled from a female donor with papillary thyroid cancer or a benign thyroid nodule (not recorded which). Some clones in this sample may be carry-over from other donors' samples. The CDR3 nucleotides are TGTGCCTGGAGTGGAAGGAACCCCTACGAGCAGTACTTC. Encoded protein: CAWSGRNPYEQYF.